This T cell receptor beta chain was identified during a study of shared clonotypes between healthy human individuals. Study-level background: CD8 memory received one plate per donor, CD8 naive two, CD4 memory three and CD4 naive three. Findings and caveats of the study: Of the naive CD4 clonotypes, around 5% were shared across several donors. Relative to clonotypes present in all four donors, those not shared had lower generation probabilities.

It was across several immunoSEQ plates that each subset's genomic DNA was evenly split. Method: immunoSEQ multiplex PCR; TCRdb's copy keeps in-frame clones and lacks some. This sample carries around 2,000,000 clones, roughly 95% of them seen once, and the ten largest clones take more than 0.9%. V dropped 0 bases and J dropped 8; count of bases not matched to a gene: 8. The CDR3 is made up of 16 amino acids. Per the germline V gene, CDR1 is MGHRA and CDR2 is YSYEKL. This clone was recorded only once. Its cognate antigen is unknown. The naive CD8 fraction comprised CD45RO-negative cells positively selected for CCR7 and excluded terminally differentiated effector memory CD45RA+ cells.

The chain couples TRBV4-1 to TRBJ2-1, with TRBD2 matching over 9 bases. The sequence was obtained from a man between 18 and 35 years old in good health. The specimen sequenced was naive CD8+ T cells sorted from blood. The CDR3 coding sequence is TGCGCCAGCAGCCAAGAATTTTCTAGCGGGATTTATGAGCAGTTCTTC. It is translated as CASSQEFSSGIYEQFF.